This T cell receptor (beta chain) was obtained from a study of blood T cell repertoires in COVID-19. Across the whole study: T cells, B-cell-depleted T cells, or PBMCs supplied cDNA or gDNA.

In the authors' methods: Amplification from reference gene primers served as the basis for estimated nucleated cell counts. Assay: immunoSEQ multiplex PCR; the TCRdb copy retains only in-frame clones and omits some. That table gives V, J and clone size, and the DNA gave D and trimming. The sample records approximately 110,000 clones, less than 85% being singletons. The germline gives CDR1 KGHDR, CDR2 SFDVKD. V shed 5 bases and J 6 bases; nucleotides not matched to a gene: 4. The CDR3 loop spans 14 amino acids. V usage is TRBV24-1 and J usage is TRBJ2-1; 9 nucleotides agree with TRBD2. What was sequenced was peripheral blood. The sequence derives from a human donor with acute or convalescent COVID-19. The donor label of this sample is uncertain. The CDR3 region is CATSGLAGSNEQFF. As DNA, the CDR3 is TGTGCCACCAGTGGGCTAGCGGGGTCCAATGAGCAGTTCTTC.